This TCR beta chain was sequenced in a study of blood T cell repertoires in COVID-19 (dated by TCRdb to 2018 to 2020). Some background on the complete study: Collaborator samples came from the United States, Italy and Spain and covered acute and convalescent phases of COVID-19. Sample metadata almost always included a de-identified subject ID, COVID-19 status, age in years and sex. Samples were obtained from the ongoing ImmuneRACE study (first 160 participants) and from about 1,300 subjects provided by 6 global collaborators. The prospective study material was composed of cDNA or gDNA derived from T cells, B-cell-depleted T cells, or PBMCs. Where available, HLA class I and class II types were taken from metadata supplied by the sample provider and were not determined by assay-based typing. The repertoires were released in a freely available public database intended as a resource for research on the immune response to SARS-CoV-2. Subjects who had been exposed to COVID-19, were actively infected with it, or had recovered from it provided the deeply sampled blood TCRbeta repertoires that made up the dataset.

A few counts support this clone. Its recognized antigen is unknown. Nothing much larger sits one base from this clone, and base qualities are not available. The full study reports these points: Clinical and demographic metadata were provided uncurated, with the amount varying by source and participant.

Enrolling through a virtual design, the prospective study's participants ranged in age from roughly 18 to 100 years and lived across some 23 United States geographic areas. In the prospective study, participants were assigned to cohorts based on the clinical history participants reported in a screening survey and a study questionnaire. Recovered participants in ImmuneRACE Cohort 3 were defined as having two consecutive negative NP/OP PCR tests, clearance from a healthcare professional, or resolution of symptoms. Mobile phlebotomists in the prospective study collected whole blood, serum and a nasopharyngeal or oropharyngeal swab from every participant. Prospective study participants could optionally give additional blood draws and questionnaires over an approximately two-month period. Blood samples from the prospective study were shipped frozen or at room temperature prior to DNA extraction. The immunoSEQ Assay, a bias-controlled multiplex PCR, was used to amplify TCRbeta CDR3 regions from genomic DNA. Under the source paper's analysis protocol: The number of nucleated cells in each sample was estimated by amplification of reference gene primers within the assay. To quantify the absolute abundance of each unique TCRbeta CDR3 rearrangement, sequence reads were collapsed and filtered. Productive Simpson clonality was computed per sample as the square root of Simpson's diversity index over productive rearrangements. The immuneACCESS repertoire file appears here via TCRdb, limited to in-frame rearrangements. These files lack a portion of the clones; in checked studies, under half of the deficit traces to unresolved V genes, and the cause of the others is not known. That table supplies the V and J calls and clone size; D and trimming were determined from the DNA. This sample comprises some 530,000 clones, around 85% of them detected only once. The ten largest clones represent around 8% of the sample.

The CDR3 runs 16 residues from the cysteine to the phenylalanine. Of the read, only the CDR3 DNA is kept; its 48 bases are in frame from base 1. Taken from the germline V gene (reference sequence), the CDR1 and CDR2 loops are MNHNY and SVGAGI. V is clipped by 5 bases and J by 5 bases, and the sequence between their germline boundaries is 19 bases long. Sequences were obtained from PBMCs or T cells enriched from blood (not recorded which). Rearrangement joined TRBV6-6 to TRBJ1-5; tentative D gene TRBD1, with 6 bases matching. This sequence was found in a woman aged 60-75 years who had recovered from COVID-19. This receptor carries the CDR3 CASSLPRGGGDQPQHF. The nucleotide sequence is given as TGTGCCAGCAGTCTACCCCGGGGGGGCGGGGATCAGCCCCAGCATTTT.